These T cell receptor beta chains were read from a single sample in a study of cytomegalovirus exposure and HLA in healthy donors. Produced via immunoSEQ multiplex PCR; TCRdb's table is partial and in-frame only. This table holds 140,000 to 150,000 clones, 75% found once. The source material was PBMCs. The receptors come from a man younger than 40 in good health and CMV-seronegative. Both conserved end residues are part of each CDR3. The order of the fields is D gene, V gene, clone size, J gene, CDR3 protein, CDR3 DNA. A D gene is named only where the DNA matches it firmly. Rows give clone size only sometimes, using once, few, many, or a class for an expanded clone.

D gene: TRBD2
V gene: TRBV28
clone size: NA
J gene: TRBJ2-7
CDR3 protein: CASSLTGGPSHEQYF
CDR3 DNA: TGTGCCAGCAGTTTAACGGGGGGACCGTCTCACGAGCAGTACTTC

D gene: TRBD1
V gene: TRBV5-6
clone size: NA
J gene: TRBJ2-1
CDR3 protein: CATSRGAGQGGYNEQFF
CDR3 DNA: TGTGCCACCTCCCGAGGGGCCGGACAGGGAGGATACAATGAGCAGTTCTTC

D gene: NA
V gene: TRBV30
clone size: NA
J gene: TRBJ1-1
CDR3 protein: CALTRGGGNTEAFF
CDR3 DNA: TGTGCCTTAACGCGCGGGGGGGGGAACACTGAAGCTTTCTTT

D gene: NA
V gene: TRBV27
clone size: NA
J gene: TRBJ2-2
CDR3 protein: CASSLSRRGGELFF
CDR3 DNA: TGTGCCAGCAGTTTAAGTCGCAGAGGGGGGGAGCTGTTTTTT

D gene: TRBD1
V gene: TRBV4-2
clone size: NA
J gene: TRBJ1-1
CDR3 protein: CASSQVSGQGLNTEAFF
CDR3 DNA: TGTGCCAGCAGCCAAGTCTCGGGACAGGGCCTGAACACTGAAGCTTTCTTT

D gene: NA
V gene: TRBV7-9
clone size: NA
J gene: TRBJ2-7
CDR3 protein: CASSFTTGTYREQYF
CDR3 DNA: TGTGCCAGCAGCTTTACTACAGGGACGTATCGCGAGCAGTACTTC

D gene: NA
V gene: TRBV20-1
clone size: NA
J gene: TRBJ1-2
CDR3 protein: CSARVAYGYTF
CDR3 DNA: TGCAGTGCTAGAGTAGCTTATGGCTACACCTTC

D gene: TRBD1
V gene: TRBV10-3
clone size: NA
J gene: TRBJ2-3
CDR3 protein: CAISGNRGVGDTQYF
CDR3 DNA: TGTGCCATCAGTGGGAACAGGGGAGTCGGAGATACGCAGTATTTT

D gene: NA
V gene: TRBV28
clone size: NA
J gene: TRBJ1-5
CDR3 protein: CASTLGGWQPQHF
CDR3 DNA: TGTGCCAGCACCCTAGGTGGGTGGCAGCCCCAGCATTTT

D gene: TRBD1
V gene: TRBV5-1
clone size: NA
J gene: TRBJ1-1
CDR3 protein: CASSNPGQGGTEAFF
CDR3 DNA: TGCGCCAGCAGCAACCCAGGACAGGGTGGCACTGAAGCTTTCTTT

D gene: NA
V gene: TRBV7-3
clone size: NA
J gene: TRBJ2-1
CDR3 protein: CASSPGVGGNEQFF
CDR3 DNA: TGTGCCAGCAGCCCAGGGGTCGGGGGGAATGAGCAGTTCTTC

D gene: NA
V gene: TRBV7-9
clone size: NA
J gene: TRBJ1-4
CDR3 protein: CASSLMEEKLFF
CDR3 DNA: TGTGCCAGCAGCTTGATGGAGGAAAAACTGTTTTTT

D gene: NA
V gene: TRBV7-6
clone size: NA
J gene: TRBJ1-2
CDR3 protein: CASSSIGGRDYTF
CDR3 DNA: TGTGCCAGCAGCTCCATTGGGGGCCGGGACTACACCTTC

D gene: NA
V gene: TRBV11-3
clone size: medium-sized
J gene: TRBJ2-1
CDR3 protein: CASSFGSSYNEQFF
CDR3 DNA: TGTGCCAGCAGCTTCGGGAGCTCCTACAATGAGCAGTTCTTC

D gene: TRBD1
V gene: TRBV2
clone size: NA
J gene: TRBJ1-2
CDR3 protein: CARGEQGAISGGYTF
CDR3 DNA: TGTGCCAGGGGGGAACAGGGGGCAATATCGGGCGGCTACACCTTC

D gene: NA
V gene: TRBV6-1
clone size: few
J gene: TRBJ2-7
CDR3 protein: CASRTGKDEQYF
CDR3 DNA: TGTGCCAGCAGAACAGGGAAGGACGAGCAGTACTTC

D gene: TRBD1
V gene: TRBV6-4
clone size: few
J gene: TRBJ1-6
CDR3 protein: CASSESGQGNSPLHF
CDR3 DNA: TGTGCCAGCAGTGAGTCGGGACAGGGAAATTCGCCCCTCCACTTT

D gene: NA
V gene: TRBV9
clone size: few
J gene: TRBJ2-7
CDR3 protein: CASSVAGGQSEEQYF
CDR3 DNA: TGTGCCAGCAGCGTGGCAGGGGGGCAGTCGGAAGAGCAGTACTTC

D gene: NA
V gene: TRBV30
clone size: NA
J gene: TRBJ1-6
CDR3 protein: CAWSVSEDSPLHF
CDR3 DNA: TGTGCCTGGAGTGTCTCAGAGGATTCACCCCTCCACTTT

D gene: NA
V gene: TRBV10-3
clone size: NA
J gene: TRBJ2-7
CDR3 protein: CAITENSGHEQYF
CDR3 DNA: TGTGCCATCACGGAGAATAGCGGCCACGAGCAGTACTTC

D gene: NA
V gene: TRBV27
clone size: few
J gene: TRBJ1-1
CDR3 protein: CASSFSRQTLGASQAFF
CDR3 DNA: TGTGCCAGCAGTTTTTCGAGACAGACCCTCGGCGCTTCTCAAGCTTTCTTT

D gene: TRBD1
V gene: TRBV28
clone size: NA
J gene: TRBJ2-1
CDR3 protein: CASSPPRGTGGWDEQFF
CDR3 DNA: TGTGCCAGCAGTCCCCCCCGAGGGACAGGGGGTTGGGATGAGCAGTTCTTC

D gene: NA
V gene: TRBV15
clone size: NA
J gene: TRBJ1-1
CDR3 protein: CATSRDYQALNTEAFF
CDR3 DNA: TGTGCCACCAGCAGAGATTATCAGGCTTTGAACACTGAAGCTTTCTTT

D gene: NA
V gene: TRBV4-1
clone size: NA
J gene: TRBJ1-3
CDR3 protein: CASSQDPTGNTIYF
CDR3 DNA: TGCGCCAGCAGCCAAGACCCCACTGGAAACACCATATATTTT

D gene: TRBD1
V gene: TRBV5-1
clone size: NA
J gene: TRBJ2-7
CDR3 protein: CASSTGTEPEQYF
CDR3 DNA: TGCGCCAGCAGCACCGGGACAGAACCCGAGCAGTACTTC

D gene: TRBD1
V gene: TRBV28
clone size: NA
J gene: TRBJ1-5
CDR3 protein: CASRQGADQPQHF
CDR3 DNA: TGTGCCAGCAGACAGGGGGCTGATCAGCCCCAGCATTTT

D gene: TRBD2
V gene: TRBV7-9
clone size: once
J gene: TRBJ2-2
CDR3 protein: CASSLTSGGSTNTGELFF
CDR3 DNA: TGTGCCAGCAGCTTGACTAGCGGGGGGTCTACGAACACCGGGGAGCTGTTTTTT

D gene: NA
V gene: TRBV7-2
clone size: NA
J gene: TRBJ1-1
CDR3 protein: CASSLMAARGEAFF
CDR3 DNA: TGTGCCAGCAGCTTAATGGCCGCCCGGGGTGAAGCTTTCTTT

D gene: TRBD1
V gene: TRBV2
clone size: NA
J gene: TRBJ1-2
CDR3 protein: CASSEARDSNNYGYTF
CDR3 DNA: TGTGCCAGCAGTGAAGCCAGGGACAGCAATAACTATGGCTACACCTTC

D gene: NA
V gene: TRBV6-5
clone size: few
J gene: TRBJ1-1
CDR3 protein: CASSYRDRNEAFF
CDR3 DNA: TGTGCCAGCAGTTACCGCGACAGAAACGAAGCTTTCTTT

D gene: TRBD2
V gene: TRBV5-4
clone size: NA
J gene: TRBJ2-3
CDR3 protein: CASRSRLAGGTDTQYF
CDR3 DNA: TGTGCCAGCAGATCTCGACTAGCGGGAGGGACAGATACGCAGTATTTT

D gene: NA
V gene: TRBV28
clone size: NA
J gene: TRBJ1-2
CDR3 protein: CASSLQGAAYYGYTF
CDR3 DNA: TGTGCCAGCAGCCTTCAAGGGGCAGCCTACTATGGCTACACCTTC

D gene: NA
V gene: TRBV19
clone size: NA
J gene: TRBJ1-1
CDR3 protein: CASTPGMGRGNTEAFF
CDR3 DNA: TGTGCCAGTACCCCGGGGATGGGGAGGGGAAACACTGAAGCTTTCTTT

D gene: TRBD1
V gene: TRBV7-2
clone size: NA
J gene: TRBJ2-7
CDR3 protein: CASSSTGLYEQYF
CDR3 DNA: TGTGCCAGCAGCTCGACAGGGTTGTACGAGCAGTACTTC

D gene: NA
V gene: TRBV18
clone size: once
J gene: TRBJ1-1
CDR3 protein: CASSPGLTGTGTEAFF
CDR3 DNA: TGTGCCAGCTCACCGGGACTCACGGGCACGGGCACTGAAGCTTTCTTT

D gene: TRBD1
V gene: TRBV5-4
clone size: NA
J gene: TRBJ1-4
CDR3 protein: CASSLVPRDSGDTTNEKLFF
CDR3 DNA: TGTGCCAGCAGCTTGGTCCCGAGGGACAGCGGAGATACAACTAATGAAAAACTGTTTTTT

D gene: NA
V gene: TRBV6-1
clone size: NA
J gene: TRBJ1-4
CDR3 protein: CASSAGQSNEKLFF
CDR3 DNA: TGTGCCAGCAGTGCGGGACAATCTAATGAAAAACTGTTTTTT

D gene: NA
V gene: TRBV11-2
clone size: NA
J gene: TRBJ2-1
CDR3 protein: CASSSSRDSYNEQFF
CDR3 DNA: TGTGCCAGCAGCTCAAGCCGGGACTCCTACAATGAGCAGTTCTTC

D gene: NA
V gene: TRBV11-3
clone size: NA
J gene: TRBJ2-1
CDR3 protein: CASSLGGREQFF
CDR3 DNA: TGTGCCAGCAGCTTAGGAGGGAGAGAGCAGTTCTTC

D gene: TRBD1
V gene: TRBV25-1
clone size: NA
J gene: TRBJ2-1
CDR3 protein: CASSETGQGVNEQFF
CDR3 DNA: TGTGCCAGCAGTGAGACCGGACAGGGGGTCAATGAGCAGTTCTTC

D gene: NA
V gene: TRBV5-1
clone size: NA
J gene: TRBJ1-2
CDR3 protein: CASSRDGTPSYGYTF
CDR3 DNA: TGCGCCAGCAGCCGGGATGGAACACCATCCTATGGCTACACCTTC

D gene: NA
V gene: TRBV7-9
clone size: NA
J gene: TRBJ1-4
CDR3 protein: CASSLVDEKLFF
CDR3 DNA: TGTGCCAGCAGCTTAGTAGATGAAAAACTGTTTTTT

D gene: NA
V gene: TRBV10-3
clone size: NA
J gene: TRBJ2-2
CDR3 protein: CAISGDNTGELFF
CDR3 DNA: TGTGCCATCAGCGGGGATAACACCGGGGAGCTGTTTTTT

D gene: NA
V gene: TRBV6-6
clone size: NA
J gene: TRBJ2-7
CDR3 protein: CASTSDYRDHEQYF
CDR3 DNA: TGTGCCAGCACCTCCGATTACAGGGACCACGAGCAGTACTTC

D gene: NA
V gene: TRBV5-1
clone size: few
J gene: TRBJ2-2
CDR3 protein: CASSLQATNTGELFF
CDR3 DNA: TGCGCCAGCAGCCTTCAGGCCACGAACACCGGGGAGCTGTTTTTT

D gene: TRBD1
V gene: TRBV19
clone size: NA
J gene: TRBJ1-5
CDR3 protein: CASSRDRAVSRNQPQHF
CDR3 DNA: TGTGCCAGTAGTAGGGACAGGGCCGTGAGTCGCAATCAGCCCCAGCATTTT

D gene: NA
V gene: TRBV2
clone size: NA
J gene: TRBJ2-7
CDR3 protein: CASSPNGEQYF
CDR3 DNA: TGTGCCAGCAGCCCCAACGGCGAGCAGTACTTC

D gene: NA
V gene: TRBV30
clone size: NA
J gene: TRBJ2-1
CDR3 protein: CAWRPGGPYNEQFF
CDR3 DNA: TGTGCCTGGAGACCCGGGGGGCCCTACAATGAGCAGTTCTTC

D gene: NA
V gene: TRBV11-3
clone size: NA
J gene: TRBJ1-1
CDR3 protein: CASSPQGLGAEAFF
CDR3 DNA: TGTGCCAGCAGCCCTCAGGGGCTCGGCGCTGAAGCTTTCTTT

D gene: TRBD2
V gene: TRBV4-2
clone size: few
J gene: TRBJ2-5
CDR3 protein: CASSHGTSGGAAETQYF
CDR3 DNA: TGTGCCAGCAGCCACGGGACTAGCGGGGGGGCGGCGGAGACCCAGTACTTC

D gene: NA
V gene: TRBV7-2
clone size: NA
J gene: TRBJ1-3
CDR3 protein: CASSPRNTIYF
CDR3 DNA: TGTGCCAGCAGCCCTAGAAACACCATATATTTT

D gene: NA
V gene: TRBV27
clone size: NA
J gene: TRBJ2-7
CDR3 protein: CASSSHPGGQYF
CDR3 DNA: TGTGCCAGCAGTTCTCACCCAGGTGGGCAGTACTTC

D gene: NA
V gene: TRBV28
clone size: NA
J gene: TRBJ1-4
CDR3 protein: CASFPARTDNEKLFF
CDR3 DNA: TGTGCCAGTTTCCCTGCCCGGACAGATAATGAAAAACTGTTTTTT

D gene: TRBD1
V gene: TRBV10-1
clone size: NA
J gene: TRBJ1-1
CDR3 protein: CASSESGTGDRATEAFF
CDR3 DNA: TGCGCCAGCAGTGAGTCGGGGACAGGGGATCGTGCCACTGAAGCTTTCTTT

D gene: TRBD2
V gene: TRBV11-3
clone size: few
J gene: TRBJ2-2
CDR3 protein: CASSSGLAGVGGELFF
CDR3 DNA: TGTGCCAGCAGCTCGGGACTAGCGGGAGTAGGCGGGGAGCTGTTTTTT